A selection of T cell receptor beta chains follows, all from one sample in a study of HIV-infected children after antiretroviral therapy interruption. A single record per CDR3 protein comes from TCRdb applying MiXCR to the 3' RACE reads. The sample includes fewer than 20,000 distinct CDR3 sequences, roughly 3.5% of them seen just once. The specimen was CD45RA+ CD4+ T cells from PBMCs, collected from a donor given antiretroviral therapy, either interrupted or continuous. All receptors derive from a child under 18 with HIV. The CDR3 runs from the conserved cysteine through the conserved F or W. Fields, in order: V gene, clone size, J gene, D gene, CDR3 protein, CDR3 DNA. The D gene is left open where the match is weak. Clone sizes are shown as once, few or many counts, or a class when the clone is expanded.

TRBV19,medium-sized,TRBJ2-1,NA,CASSSDWGGYAEQFF,TGTGCCAGCAGTTCAGACTGGGGGGGCTATGCTGAGCAGTTCTTC
TRBV11-2,medium-sized,TRBJ2-7,TRBD2,CASSLGGGSYEQYF,TGTGCCAGCAGCTTAGGGGGGGGCTCCTACGAGCAGTACTTC
TRBV29-1,many,TRBJ1-1,NA,CSVGRGSWGLNTEAFF,TGCAGCGTTGGGAGGGGCTCGTGGGGCCTGAACACTGAAGCTTTCTTT
TRBV2,medium-sized,TRBJ1-1,NA,CASSESGSMNTEAFF,TGTGCCAGCAGTGAATCTGGGAGCATGAACACTGAAGCTTTCTTT
TRBV12-5,many,TRBJ2-7,NA,CASGSRETPSEQYF,TGTGCTAGTGGTTCCCGGGAGACACCCAGCGAGCAGTACTTC
TRBV12-3/TRBV12-4,many,TRBJ1-5,TRBD1,CASSLGGQGFTKPQHF,TGTGCCAGCAGTTTGGGCGGACAGGGGTTTACCAAGCCCCAGCATTTT
TRBV10-3,many,TRBJ1-1,NA,CAISETTSTEAFF,TGTGCCATCAGTGAGACCACTTCCACTGAAGCTTTCTTT
TRBV18,medium-sized,TRBJ1-5,NA,CASSPPGTDHQPQHF,TGTGCCAGCTCACCACCGGGGACGGACCATCAGCCCCAGCATTTT
TRBV30,many,TRBJ2-5,NA,CAWNPGQETQYF,TGTGCCTGGAACCCAGGCCAAGAGACCCAGTACTTC
TRBV5-1,few,TRBJ2-7,NA,CASSLISEQYF,TGCGCCAGCAGCTTGATCAGCGAGCAGTACTTC